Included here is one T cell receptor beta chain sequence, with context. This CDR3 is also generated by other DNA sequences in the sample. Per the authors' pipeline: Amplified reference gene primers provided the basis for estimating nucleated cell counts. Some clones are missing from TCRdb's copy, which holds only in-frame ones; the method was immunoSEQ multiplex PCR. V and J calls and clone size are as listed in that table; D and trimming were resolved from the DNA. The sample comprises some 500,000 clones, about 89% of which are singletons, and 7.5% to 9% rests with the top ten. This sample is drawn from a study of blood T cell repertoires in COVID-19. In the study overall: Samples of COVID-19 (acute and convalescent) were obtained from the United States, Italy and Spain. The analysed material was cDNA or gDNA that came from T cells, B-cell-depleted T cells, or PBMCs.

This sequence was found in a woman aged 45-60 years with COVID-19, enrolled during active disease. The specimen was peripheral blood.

The CDR3 DNA reads as TGCGCCAGCAGCTTGGACAGCTACAATGAGCAGTTCTTC. Protein sequence: CASSLDSYNEQFF. The chain joins TRBV5-1 to TRBJ2-1; no reliable D call. Germline CDR1 and CDR2: SGHRS and YFSETQ. This CDR3 comprises 13 residues. Deletions cut 0 bases from V and 3 bases from J, with 4 bases between.